Following are 21 T cell receptor beta chains from one sample sequenced in a study of regulatory T cells in long-lasting Graves disease. For TCR beta, libraries came from iRepertoire HTBI primers and Arm-PCR of CDR3 regions. TCRdb independently ran MiXCR on the multiplex PCR reads; one entry per CDR3 protein. The sample has about 530,000 distinct CDR3 sequences, 16% seen once. Time point given: newly diagnosed GD, antithyroid drugs for less than 3 months. RNA from PBMCs was the source of the TCR library. This sample also belongs to another study, concerning T cells in Graves' hyperthyroidism and ophthalmopathy.

The sequencing used peripheral blood mononuclear cells (PBMCs), collected at new diagnosis, from a patient treated with antithyroid drugs. These receptor sequences come from a woman aged 40-65 years with Graves disease.

This clonotype was seen repeatedly, ten times or more. CDR3 nucleotide sequence: TGCAGTGCTAGAGCAGGGGGGATAAGTACTGAAGCTTTCTTT. Translated, it gives CSARAGGISTEAFF. The chain carries TRBV20-1 and TRBJ1-1; 7 bases are a match to TRBD1. J gave up 5 bases and V 1 base, and 7 bases lay outside the gene matches. This CDR3 is 14 amino acids long. Germline loops: CDR1 DFQATT, CDR2 SNEGSKA (reference sequence).

This clonotype has at least ten counts. This chain connects TRBV5-1 to TRBJ2-1, with D possibly TRBD1 on 7 matching bases. The ends were cut back, 6 bases at V and 6 bases at J, with 13 bases in the middle. The germline gives CDR1 SGHRS, CDR2 YFSETQ. The length of the CDR3 is 13 residues. The CDR3 nucleotides read TGCGCCAGCAACACAGGGGAGGTCAATGAGCAGTTCTTC. Translated, it gives CASNTGEVNEQFF.

Ten or more counts support this clonotype. This chain connects TRBV19 to TRBJ1-1, with D unresolved. CDR1 is LNHDA, CDR2 SQIVND, per germline (reference sequence). V was clipped by 1 base and J by 1 base, with 7 bases between them. The CDR3 contains 14 residues. The CDR3 DNA reads as TGTGCCAGTAGTATAGTCGCGGGGAACACTGAAGCTTTCTTT. This sequence encodes CASSIVAGNTEAFF.

This clonotype was found many times. This chain uses TRBV7-8 with TRBJ2-7; D gene ambiguous. Trimming took 4 bases from V and 5 from J, leaving 12 bases between them. The CDR3 runs to 13 residues. Germline assignment: CDR1 SGHVS and CDR2 FQNEAQ. CDR3 sequence: CASSSPARNEQYF. In DNA form, the CDR3 reads TGTGCCAGCAGCTCCCCTGCTAGAAACGAGCAGTACTTC.

This clonotype was counted between two and nine times. The V and J genes are TRBV10-2 and TRBJ2-7, with a tentative D call TRBD1 (5 bases). Trimming left V 7 bases short and J 6 bases short, with 22 bases between. The CDR3 has 15 residues. Germline-derived CDR1 and CDR2 are WSHSY and SAAADI. This CDR3 is CASTETDRTSGEQYF. The CDR3 region has the DNA TGCGCCAGCACCGAGACAGACCGAACATCAGGCGAGCAGTACTTC.

CDR3 bases: TGTGCCAGCAGCCCTGTTGGGGTAGGGAGCTATGGCTACACCTTC. Amino acids: CASSPVGVGSYGYTF. The V gene is TRBV3-1, the J gene TRBJ1-2; D is undetermined. Germline lookup yields CDR1 LGHDT and CDR2 YNNKEL (reference sequence). This CDR3 region has 15 residues. The V gene lost 4 bases and the J gene lost 4 bases, with 16 bases spanning the gap.

J is TRBJ1-2 and V is TRBV3-1; tentative D call: TRBD1 (5 bases). The germline V gene encodes CDR1 LGHDT and CDR2 YNNKEL (reference sequence). CDR3 length: 15 amino acids. V dropped 4 bases and J dropped 2 bases, with 14 bases sitting between them. This chain's CDR3 is CASSRAGGDNYGYTF. The CDR3 DNA is TGTGCCAGCAGCCGGGCCGGGGGGGACAACTATGGCTACACCTTC.

In this sample, this clonotype turned up many times. This chain links TRBV7-2 with TRBJ2-5; 8 nucleotides match TRBD2. V dropped 2 bases and J dropped 4; count of bases not matched to a gene: 6. In germline, CDR1 is SGHTA, CDR2 FQGNSA. The CDR3 is made up of 15 amino acids. CDR3 loop: CASSLNSGVRETQYF. CDR3 DNA sequence: TGTGCCAGCAGCTTAAATAGCGGGGTGAGAGAGACCCAGTACTTC. Full variable domain (outside the CDR3, taken from reference TRBV7-2 and TRBJ2-5): GAGVSQSPSNKVTEKGKDVELRCDPISGHTALYWYRQSLGQGLEFLIYFQGNSAPDKSGLPSDRFSAERTGGSVSTLTIQRTQQEDSAVYLCASSLNSGVRETQYFGPGTRLLVL.

Remarks on this clonotype: A junction boundary mismatches the germline segment, possibly from a read error. The chain is built from TRBV7-7 and TRBJ2-3; a possible D gene is TRBD2 (6 bases). CDR1 SSHAT and CDR2 FNYEAQ come from the germline V gene (reference sequence). The CDR3 totals 14 residues. CDR3 sequence: CASSLQLAPDTQYF. The CDR3 DNA is TGTGCTAGCAGCCTCCAACTAGCCCCGGATACGCAGTATTTT.

This clonotype showed up many times. The rearrangement links TRBV3-1 to TRBJ2-7, with D perhaps being TRBD1 or TRBD2 (5 bases each). CDR3 size: 13 residues. CDR1 and CDR2 (germline): LGHDT, YNNKEL (reference sequence). Trimming pared 3 bases from V and 7 bases from J, leaving 13 bases between. CDR3 sequence: CASSQYRDGEQYF. For the CDR3, the DNA is TGTGCCAGCAGCCAGTACCGGGACGGGGAGCAGTACTTC.

This clonotype has a count of ten or more. The CDR3 sequence is CASSRGINSYEQYF. The CDR3 DNA reads as TGTGCCAGCAGCCGAGGGATCAACTCCTACGAGCAGTACTTC. This sequence joins TRBV11-2 and TRBJ2-7, with D possibly being TRBD2 (5 bases). Germline V gene lookup returns CDR1 SGHAT and CDR2 FQNNGV. Trimming stripped 5 bases from V and 0 bases from J, with 11 bases between. The CDR3 has 14 residues.

This clonotype was recorded many times. The chain employs TRBV12-3 or TRBV12-4 and TRBJ1-2; no clear D. V gave up 5 bases and J gave up 3 bases, with 10 bases separating them. This CDR3 contains 13 residues. The DNA for the CDR3 is TGTGCCAGCAGTCCGACGATTGACTATGGCTACACCTTC. Residues: CASSPTIDYGYTF.

CDR3 loop: CASSRGRMGYGYTF. The CDR3 nucleotides are TGTGCCAGCAGTCGGGGACGGATGGGCTATGGCTACACCTTC. The chain has TRBV12-3 or TRBV12-4 and TRBJ1-2, with D perhaps TRBD1 (5 bases). CDR3 length: 14 residues. The V gene lost 5 bases and the J gene lost 4 bases, with 14 bases spanning the gap.

This chain uses TRBV4-1 with TRBJ2-2; D not resolved. The CDR3 loop spans 14 amino acids. Germline values: CDR1 MGHRA, CDR2 YSYEKL. The ends were cut back, 1 base at V and 5 bases at J, with 8 bases in the middle. The CDR3 DNA follows: TGCGCCAGCAGCCAAGGTACGTATACCGGGGAGCTGTTTTTT. It is translated as CASSQGTYTGELFF.

The rearrangement joins TRBV7-2 to TRBJ2-1; D gene unclear. The CDR3 consists of 12 residues. Germline assignment: CDR1 SGHTA and CDR2 FQGNSA. Trimming removed 5 bases at V and 10 bases at J, with 12 bases between. CDR3 bases: TGTGCCAGCAGCGCCAGACTGGGAGAGCAGTTCTTC. This translates into CASSARLGEQFF. Based on the CDR3 plus reference TRBV7-2 and TRBJ2-1, the full variable domain is GAGVSQSPSNKVTEKGKDVELRCDPISGHTALYWYRQSLGQGLEFLIYFQGNSAPDKSGLPSDRFSAERTGGSVSTLTIQRTQQEDSAVYLCASSARLGEQFFGPGTRLTVL.

Note on this clonotype: This CDR3 fails to terminate in the conserved phenylalanine or tryptophan, so it likely reflects a read error. The chain couples TRBV28 to TRBJ2-7; unclear D gene. CDR1 is MDHEN, CDR2 SYDVKM, per germline. The CDR3 sequence is 13 residues long. Trimming stripped 2 bases from V and 0 bases from J, with 5 bases between. Written as DNA, the CDR3 is TGTGCCAGCAGTTTAAAGAACTCCTACGAGCAGTACCTC. Protein product: CASSLKNSYEQYL.

This clonotype has more than one count but fewer than ten. The chain links TRBV19 to TRBJ2-7; 7 nucleotides match TRBD2. The CDR3 covers 15 residues. The V segment lost 3 bases and the J segment 3 bases; nucleotides outside the gene matches: 8. Germline V gene lookup returns CDR1 LNHDA and CDR2 SQIVND (reference sequence). CDR3 sequence: CASSMGGSGIYEQYF. The CDR3, as DNA: TGTGCCAGTAGTATGGGGGGGTCGGGTATCTACGAGCAGTACTTC.

This clonotype has more than one count but fewer than ten. The rearrangement uses TRBV27 and TRBJ2-1; possibly TRBD1 for D (6 bases). Germline V gives CDR1 MNHEY, CDR2 SMNVEV (reference sequence). This CDR3 has 14 residues. V was clipped by 3 bases and J by 12 bases, with 18 bases between them. The CDR3 region has the DNA TGTGCCAGCAGTTTGTTGGGGGCCGAGTCTGGGCAGTTCTTC. Its translation is CASSLLGAESGQFF.

This clonotype was picked up many times. This chain joins TRBV7-8 and TRBJ1-1; D may be TRBD1 (5 bases). The germline gives CDR1 SGHVS, CDR2 FQNEAQ. The V end lost 1 base, the J end lost 1 base, and 13 bases lay between the germline ends. This CDR3 has 16 residues. For the CDR3, the DNA is TGTGCCAGCAGCTTAGAGGGTTTGACAGCGAACACTGAAGCTTTCTTT. Amino acid sequence: CASSLEGLTANTEAFF.

The chain carries TRBV19 and TRBJ1-1; TRBD1 might be the D (5 bases). The CDR3 has 14 residues. CDR1 is LNHDA, CDR2 SQIVND, per germline (reference sequence). The V end was cut by 9 bases, the J end by 4 bases, with 18 bases between. The CDR3 reads CASKDPGGGTEAFF. CDR3 DNA sequence: TGTGCCAGCAAAGACCCGGGGGGGGGCACTGAAGCTTTCTTT.

The sample holds many counts of this clonotype. The chain couples TRBV28 to TRBJ1-5; TRBD1 agrees at 7 bases. This CDR3 is 16 amino acids long. The V and J ends lost 1 base and 0 bases, in that order; junction bases with no gene match: 3. The germline gives CDR1 MDHEN, CDR2 SYDVKM. CDR3 sequence (DNA): TGTGCCAGCAGTTTATTAGGGGGCAATAGCAATCAGCCCCAGCATTTT. It is translated as CASSLLGGNSNQPQHF.